The 20 T cell receptor beta chains in this list originate from one sample, sequenced in a study of cytomegalovirus exposure and HLA in healthy donors. It was with 60 Vbeta and 13 Jbeta primers that the PCR ran. Some clones are missing from TCRdb's copy, which holds only in-frame ones; the method was immunoSEQ multiplex PCR. The repertoire holds around 200,000 clones, with about 88% as singletons. What was sequenced was PBMCs. The receptor source for this set is a woman aged 25 to 39 in good health and CMV-seronegative.

The chain has TRBV7-6 and TRBJ2-1; 9 nucleotides align to TRBD2. CDR1 and CDR2 from the germline V gene are SGHVS and FNYEAQ. The CDR3 totals 16 residues. The V gene end was trimmed by 5 bases and the J gene end by 6 bases; junction bases not matched to a gene: 11. CDR3 in amino acids: CASSLQPGLAGNEQFF. The DNA of the CDR3 is TGTGCCAGCAGCCTACAACCGGGACTAGCTGGCAATGAGCAGTTCTTC.

This sequence joins TRBV2 and TRBJ2-1; D might be TRBD2 (5 bases). This CDR3 has 13 amino acids. Germline V gene data show CDR1 as SNHLY and CDR2 as FYNNEI. Trimming removed 7 bases at V and 7 bases at J, with 14 bases between. CDR3 region: CASKEEVVNEQFF. DNA of the CDR3: TGTGCCAGCAAAGAGGAGGTTGTAAATGAGCAGTTCTTC.

V usage is TRBV19 and J usage is TRBJ1-5; 7 nucleotides align to TRBD1. Germline-derived CDR1 and CDR2 are LNHDA and SQIVND (reference sequence). V trimming: 9 bases; J trimming: 1 base; junction bases outside the gene matches: 9. The CDR3 runs to 15 residues. Here the CDR3 DNA reads TGTGCCAGCAGGAGATGGGACAGCAGCAATCAGCCCCAGCATTTT. Protein product: CASRRWDSSNQPQHF.

V gene TRBV7-9 combines with J gene TRBJ1-4, with 9 nucleotides matching TRBD1. Per germline, CDR1 SEHNR and CDR2 FQNEAQ (reference sequence). CDR3 size: 16 residues. V trimming: 1 base; J trimming: 6 bases; junction bases outside the gene matches: 6. CDR3 in DNA: TGTGCCAGCAGCTTAGTTGGGACAGGGTCGCATGAAAAACTGTTTTTT. As protein: CASSLVGTGSHEKLFF.

The V and J genes are TRBV6-5 and TRBJ2-5, with 8 bases fitting TRBD2. The J call is uncertain, as TRBJ2-7 better fits the DNA end. CDR3 length: 13 residues. CDR1 is MNHEY and CDR2 is SVGAGI in the germline V gene. CDR3 loop: CASQTSATHEQYF. The DNA for the CDR3 is TGTGCCAGCCAGACTAGCGCGACGCACGAGCAGTACTTC.

V is TRBV7-9 and J is TRBJ2-2, with 9 bases lining up with TRBD1. The CDR3 length is 16 residues. V lost 5 bases and J lost 5; bases outside the gene matches: 9. Germline lookup yields CDR1 SEHNR and CDR2 FQNEAQ (reference sequence). The CDR3 region has the DNA TGTGCCAGCAGCGGCCGGGACAGGGTGTGGACCGGGGAGCTGTTTTTT. This sequence encodes CASSGRDRVWTGELFF.

This clone turned up a few times. The chain couples TRBV19 to TRBJ2-7; 13 bases align to TRBD2. V dropped 3 bases and J dropped 3; count of bases not matched to a gene: 5. The CDR3 is 16 amino acids. The germline gives CDR1 LNHDA, CDR2 SQIVND (reference sequence). CDR3: CASSIPRTSGGYEQYF. The CDR3 DNA reads TGTGCCAGTAGTATCCCCAGGACTAGCGGGGGCTACGAGCAGTACTTC.

The chain links TRBV29-1 to TRBJ2-7, with a possible D match to TRBD1 (6 bases). Germline assignment: CDR1 SQVTM and CDR2 ANQGSEA. The CDR3 consists of 14 residues. The germline V and J ends were trimmed by 5 bases and 4 bases, with 18 bases remaining between them. The CDR3 DNA sequence: TGCAGCGTTCTTTCGGTTGACAGGAAATACGAGCAGTACTTC. Protein product: CSVLSVDRKYEQYF.

This clone was detected only once. The rearrangement uses TRBV9 and TRBJ2-5; 9 bases fit TRBD1. V was pared by 0 bases and J by 6 bases, with 6 bases of the junction left unmatched. CDR1 and CDR2 from the germline V gene are SGDLS and YYNGEE. The CDR3 loop spans 15 amino acids. The CDR3 region has the DNA TGTGCCAGCAGCGTAGAACAGGGGGCGGTTCAGACCCAGTACTTC. This sequence encodes CASSVEQGAVQTQYF.

This clone was detected only a few times. This sequence joins TRBV6-1 and TRBJ1-6; no clear D gene. From germline, CDR1 is MNHNS and CDR2 SASEGT. The CDR3 consists of 14 residues. Trimming left V 6 bases short and J 10 bases short, with 16 bases between. The CDR3 loop is CASSVYTERSPLHF. The CDR3, as DNA: TGTGCCAGCAGCGTATATACAGAGCGGTCACCCCTCCACTTT.

This chain joins TRBV28 and TRBJ2-5, with 8 bases fitting TRBD1. Germline assignment: CDR1 MDHEN and CDR2 SYDVKM. J lost 0 bases, V lost 7 bases, and 7 bases had no gene match. The CDR3 is made up of 15 amino acids. DNA for the CDR3: TGTGCCAGCAAGACCCGGGACAGGAACCAAGAGACCCAGTACTTC. Residues: CASKTRDRNQETQYF.

This chain links TRBV5-1 with TRBJ2-5, with D perhaps matching TRBD2 (6 bases). Germline V gene sequence: CDR1 SGHRS, CDR2 YFSETQ. Between the trimmed V and J ends, which lost 4 bases and 2 bases, there was a span of 12 bases. The CDR3 extends over 14 amino acids. CDR3 nucleotide sequence: TGCGCCAGCAGCGGGGGACTGACTCAAGAGACCCAGTACTTC. This translates into CASSGGLTQETQYF. Full variable domain (missing parts from reference TRBV5-1 and TRBJ2-5): KAGVTQTPRYLIKTRGQQVTLSCSPISGHRSVSWYQQTPGQGLQFLFEYFSETQRNKGNFPGRFSGRQFSNSRSEMNVSTLELGDSALYLCASSGGLTQETQYFGPGTRLLVL.

V gene TRBV7-9 combines with J gene TRBJ2-7, with D possibly TRBD2 on 6 matching bases. V lost 5 bases to trimming and J lost 4 bases, with 12 bases between them. The germline V gene encodes CDR1 SEHNR and CDR2 FQNEAQ (reference sequence). The CDR3 is 13 residues long. The CDR3 reads CASSKGGRYEQYF. In DNA form, the CDR3 reads TGTGCCAGCAGCAAAGGAGGGAGGTACGAGCAGTACTTC.

J is TRBJ2-2 and V is TRBV30; 8 bases are shared with TRBD1. From germline, CDR1 is GTSNPN and CDR2 SVGIG (reference sequence). There are 13 residues in the CDR3. After removal of 3 bases from V and 7 bases from J, the junction contained 4 bases not matched to a gene. DNA for the CDR3: TGTGCCTGGAGGGACAGGGTTAACGGGGAGCTGTTTTTT. Translation gives CAWRDRVNGELFF.

This clone was picked up a small number of times. V gene TRBV2 combines with J gene TRBJ2-1; 7 bases are shared with TRBD2. V shed 3 bases, J shed 3 bases, and the junction held 8 bases outside the gene matches. CDR1 is SNHLY and CDR2 is FYNNEI in the germline V gene. This CDR3 is built from 16 residues. Written as DNA, the CDR3 is TGTGCCAGCAGTGATTCTGGAGCGGGACTCTACAATGAGCAGTTCTTC. Protein product: CASSDSGAGLYNEQFF. The full variable domain, its missing parts supplied by reference TRBV2 and TRBJ2-1, is EPEVTQTPSHQVTQMGQEVILRCVPISNHLYFYWYRQILGQKVEFLVSFYNNEISEKSEIFDDQFSVERPDGSNFTLKIRSTKLEDSAMYFCASSDSGAGLYNEQFFGPGTRLTVL.

The chain employs TRBV6-1 and TRBJ2-1; TRBD2 matches at 7 bases. This CDR3 has 13 amino acids. Germline V gene sequence: CDR1 MNHNS, CDR2 SASEGT. V lost 7 bases, J lost 4 bases, and 4 bases stayed unmatched. The CDR3 spells CASILADYNEQFF. CDR3 sequence (DNA): TGTGCCAGCATCCTAGCGGATTACAATGAGCAGTTCTTC.

The chain recombines TRBV7-9 with TRBJ2-3; D possibly corresponds to TRBD2 (6 bases). With 5 bases removed from V and 4 bases from J, the gap between germline ends came to 19 bases. The CDR3 totals 16 residues. The V gene's germline CDR1 is SEHNR and CDR2 FQNEAQ (reference sequence). CDR3 nucleotides: TGTGCCAGCAGCGAAAGAAGACTAGTCAGCGCAGATACGCAGTATTTT. Translation: CASSERRLVSADTQYF. Together with reference TRBV7-9 and TRBJ2-3, the CDR3 gives the full variable domain: DTGVSQNPRHKITKRGQNVTFRCDPISEHNRLYWYRQTLGQGPEFLTYFQNEAQLEKSRLLSDRFSAERPKGSFSTLEIQRTEQGDSAMYLCASSERRLVSADTQYFGPGTRLTVL.

The chain couples TRBV6-5 to TRBJ2-1, with 7 bases matching TRBD2. V dropped 0 bases and J dropped 6; count of bases not matched to a gene: 5. Per the germline V gene, CDR1 is MNHEY and CDR2 is SVGAGI. This CDR3 has 15 amino acids. In nucleotides, the CDR3 is TGTGCCAGCAGTTACTCGGCGAGACTAGCCAATGAGCAGTTCTTC. The encoded protein is CASSYSARLANEQFF.

A word on this clone: This CDR3 is also generated by other DNA sequences in the sample. The chain has TRBV27 and TRBJ2-7; TRBD1 is a possible D gene (6 bases). Trimming removed 3 bases from V and 3 bases from J, with 12 bases in between. Germline V gene sequence: CDR1 MNHEY, CDR2 SMNVEV (reference sequence). The CDR3 is 14 amino acids. The CDR3 loop is CASSFGDTIYEQYF. The CDR3 coding sequence is TGTGCCAGCAGTTTTGGGGACACGATCTACGAGCAGTACTTC.

The chain carries TRBV5-4 and TRBJ2-1; no reliable D call. The CDR3 consists of 13 residues. V gave up 2 bases and J gave up 3 bases, with 6 bases separating them. Germline V gene lookup returns CDR1 SGHNT and CDR2 YYREEE (reference sequence). CDR3 DNA: TGTGCCAGCAGCTTCGGAGTCTACAATGAGCAGTTCTTC. Its protein is CASSFGVYNEQFF.